This T cell receptor (beta chain) is from a study of technical replicates of blood from several donors. Produced via immunoSEQ multiplex PCR; TCRdb's table is partial and in-frame only. The sample shows about 73,000 clones, approximately 90% of them seen only once. The junction had 12 bases not matched to a gene; V was cut back by 3 bases and J by 10 bases. The CDR3 sequence is 16 residues long. Germline lookup yields CDR1 SGHTA and CDR2 FQGNSA. The TCR was taken from a human donor in good health. Some clones in this sample may be carry-over from other donors' samples. The sample comprised PBMCs. The J gene is TRBJ2-5, the V gene TRBV7-2; 12 bases are shared with TRBD1. This CDR3 is CASSLDPGQGARGQYF. CDR3 sequence (DNA): TGTGCCAGCAGCTTGGATCCGGGACAGGGGGCAAGGGGCCAGTACTTC.